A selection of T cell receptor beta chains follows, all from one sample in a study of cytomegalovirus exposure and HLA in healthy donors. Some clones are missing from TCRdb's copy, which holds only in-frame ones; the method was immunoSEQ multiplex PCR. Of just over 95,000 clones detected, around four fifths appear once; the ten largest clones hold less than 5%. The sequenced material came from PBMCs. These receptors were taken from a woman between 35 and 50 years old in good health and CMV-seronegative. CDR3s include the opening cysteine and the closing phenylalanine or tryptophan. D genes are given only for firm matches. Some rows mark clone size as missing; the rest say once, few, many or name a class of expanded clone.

CASSQPAANYGYTF | TGTGCCAGCAGCCAACCGGCGGCAAACTATGGCTACACCTTC | TRBV4-2 | . | few | TRBJ1-2
CASGLQGGTAEAFF | TGTGCTAGTGGTTTACAGGGTGGTACGGCTGAAGCTTTCTTT | TRBV12-5 | . | . | TRBJ1-1
CASSGTGVNQPQHF | TGTGCCAGCAGTGGGACAGGAGTAAATCAGCCCCAGCATTTT | TRBV25-1 | TRBD1 | . | TRBJ1-5
CASSLMEGLRVGAFF | TGTGCCAGCAGCTTAATGGAGGGTCTGAGGGTTGGAGCTTTCTTT | TRBV7-3 | . | . | TRBJ1-1
CASSFPGTGNEQYF | TGTGCCAGCAGCTTCCCCGGGACAGGGAACGAGCAGTACTTC | TRBV7-9 | TRBD1 | . | TRBJ2-7
CASSLVSSGGETQYF | TGTGCCAGCAGCTTAGTGTCTAGCGGGGGAGAGACCCAGTACTTC | TRBV7-9 | TRBD2 | . | TRBJ2-5
CASSSTSRDYEQYF | TGTGCCAGCAGCAGCACATCCCGGGACTACGAGCAGTACTTC | TRBV5-6 | . | . | TRBJ2-7
CASSQDSGRNTIYF | TGCGCCAGCAGCCAAGATTCGGGAAGAAACACCATATATTTT | TRBV4-3 | . | few | TRBJ1-3
CASTRDRVYGYTF | TGTGCCAGCACTCGGGACAGGGTCTATGGCTACACCTTC | TRBV7-9 | TRBD1 | . | TRBJ1-2
CASSAPVRGGYTF | TGTGCCAGCAGTGCCCCGGTGAGAGGTGGCTACACCTTC | TRBV6-1 | . | . | TRBJ1-2
CASSRGGTGDEQFF | TGCGCCAGCAGTCGAGGGGGGACAGGGGATGAGCAGTTCTTC | TRBV5-1 | TRBD1 | . | TRBJ2-1
CASNSRGRLYF | TGTGCCAGCAATTCGCGGGGCAGGTTGTACTTC | TRBV6-1 | . | . | TRBJ2-7
CASSPAGTRHDTQYF | TGTGCCAGCAGCCCAGCCGGGACTAGGCATGATACGCAGTATTTT | TRBV6-1 | TRBD2 | . | TRBJ2-3
CASSEGRRHSPLHF | TGTGCCAGCAGTGAAGGTCGGAGGCATTCACCCCTCCACTTT | TRBV2 | . | . | TRBJ1-6
CSVVPTSVYTEAFF | TGCAGCGTGGTCCCAACTTCGGTCTACACTGAAGCTTTCTTT | TRBV29-1 | . | . | TRBJ1-1
CASSFGLENGGAFF | TGTGCCAGCAGCTTCGGGTTGGAAAACGGCGGCGCTTTCTTT | TRBV5-8 | . | . | TRBJ1-1
CAISESSGTEAFF | TGTGCCATCAGTGAGTCGAGCGGCACTGAAGCTTTCTTT | TRBV10-3 | . | few | TRBJ1-1
CASSLTSGGADTQYF | TGTGCCAGCAGTTTAACAAGCGGGGGAGCAGATACGCAGTATTTT | TRBV2 | TRBD2 | few | TRBJ2-3
CASSTRLAGGHGELFF | TGTGCCAGCAGCACACGACTAGCGGGGGGGCACGGGGAGCTGTTTTTT | TRBV7-2 | TRBD2 | . | TRBJ2-2
CASSLEGTGSNEAFF | TGTGCCAGCAGCTTGGAGGGGACAGGGAGTAATGAAGCTTTCTTT | TRBV5-6 | TRBD1 | . | TRBJ1-1
CGSSQDLGLTSGYTF | TGCGGCAGCAGCCAAGACCTGGGACTCACGTCTGGCTACACCTTC | TRBV4-3 | . | . | TRBJ1-2
CASSSGDYNEQFF | TGCGCCAGCAGCAGCGGGGATTACAATGAGCAGTTCTTC | TRBV5-1 | TRBD2 | . | TRBJ2-1
CASSDLDSPYGYTF | TGTGCCAGCAGCGACCTGGACAGTCCCTATGGCTACACCTTC | TRBV5-6 | . | few | TRBJ1-2
CASTRNSDRFGDRSPANYGYTF | TGCGCCAGCACCCGAAACTCAGACAGGTTTGGTGATCGGTCCCCTGCCAACTATGGCTACACCTTC | TRBV23-1 | . | once | TRBJ1-2
CASSVSFVPYGYTF | TGTGCCAGCAGCGTATCGTTTGTCCCCTATGGCTACACCTTC | TRBV9 | . | . | TRBJ1-2
CASSFPEGGNTEAFF | TGCGCCAGCAGCTTCCCCGAGGGAGGGAACACTGAAGCTTTCTTT | TRBV5-1 | . | few | TRBJ1-1
CAWSPGQNTEAFF | TGTGCCTGGAGCCCGGGACAGAACACTGAAGCTTTCTTT | TRBV30 | . | . | TRBJ1-1
CSVEVTGGDLDFYGNNEQFF | TGCAGCGTTGAAGTTACAGGGGGCGATCTCGACTTCTATGGGAACAATGAGCAGTTCTTC | TRBV29-1 | TRBD1 | . | TRBJ2-1
CASSLFRLVRENTEAFF | TGTGCCAGCAGCTTATTCAGGTTGGTCAGAGAGAACACTGAAGCTTTCTTT | TRBV7-3 | . | . | TRBJ1-1
CASKGGAYEQYF | TGTGCCAGCAAGGGAGGGGCCTACGAGCAGTACTTC | TRBV7-3 | TRBD2 | . | TRBJ2-7
CASSLGQGGLYNEQFF | TGTGCCAGCAGTTTAGGACAGGGGGGCCTCTACAATGAGCAGTTCTTC | TRBV27 | TRBD1 | . | TRBJ2-1